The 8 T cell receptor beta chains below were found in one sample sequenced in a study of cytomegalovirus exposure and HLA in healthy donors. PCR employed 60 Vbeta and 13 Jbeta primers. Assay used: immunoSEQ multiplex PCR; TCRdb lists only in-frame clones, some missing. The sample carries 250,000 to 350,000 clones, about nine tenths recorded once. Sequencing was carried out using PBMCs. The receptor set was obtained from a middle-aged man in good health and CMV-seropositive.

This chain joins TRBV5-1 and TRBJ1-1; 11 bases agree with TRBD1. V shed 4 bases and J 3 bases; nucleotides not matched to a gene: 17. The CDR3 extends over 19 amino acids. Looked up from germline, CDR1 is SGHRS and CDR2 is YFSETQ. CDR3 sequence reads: CASSVPNAGTGGADTEAFF. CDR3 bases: TGCGCCAGCAGCGTCCCCAATGCGGGGACAGGGGGGGCCGACACTGAAGCTTTCTTT. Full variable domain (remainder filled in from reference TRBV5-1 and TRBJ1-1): KAGVTQTPRYLIKTRGQQVTLSCSPISGHRSVSWYQQTPGQGLQFLFEYFSETQRNKGNFPGRFSGRQFSNSRSEMNVSTLELGDSALYLCASSVPNAGTGGADTEAFFGQGTRLTVV.

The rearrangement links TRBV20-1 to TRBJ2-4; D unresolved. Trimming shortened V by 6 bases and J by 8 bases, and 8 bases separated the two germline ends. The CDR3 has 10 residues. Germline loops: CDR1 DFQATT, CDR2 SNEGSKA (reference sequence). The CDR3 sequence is CSAIRDIQYF. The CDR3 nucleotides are TGCAGTGCCATCCGGGACATTCAGTACTTC.

CDR3 loop: CASSLAYGGRNEKLFF. CDR3 DNA sequence: TGTGCCAGCAGCTTAGCGTATGGAGGACGGAATGAAAAACTGTTTTTT. The rearrangement uses TRBV11-1 and TRBJ1-4; D is unclear. Trimming shortened V by 0 bases and J by 5 bases, and 13 bases separated the two germline ends. This CDR3 contains 16 residues. Germline CDR1 reads SGHAT; CDR2 reads FQDESV (reference sequence).

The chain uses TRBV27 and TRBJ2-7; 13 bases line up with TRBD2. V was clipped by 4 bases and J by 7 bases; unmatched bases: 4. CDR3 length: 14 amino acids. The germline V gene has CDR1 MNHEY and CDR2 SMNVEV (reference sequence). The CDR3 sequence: CASSWTSGSGEQYF. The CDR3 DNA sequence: TGTGCCAGCAGTTGGACTAGCGGGAGTGGGGAGCAGTACTTC.

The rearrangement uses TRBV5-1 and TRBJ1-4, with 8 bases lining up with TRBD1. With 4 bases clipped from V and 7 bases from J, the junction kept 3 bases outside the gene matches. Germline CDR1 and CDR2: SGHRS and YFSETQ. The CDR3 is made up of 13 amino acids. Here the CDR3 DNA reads TGCGCCAGCAGCCCAGGGGGCGTTGAAAAACTGTTTTTT. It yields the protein CASSPGGVEKLFF.

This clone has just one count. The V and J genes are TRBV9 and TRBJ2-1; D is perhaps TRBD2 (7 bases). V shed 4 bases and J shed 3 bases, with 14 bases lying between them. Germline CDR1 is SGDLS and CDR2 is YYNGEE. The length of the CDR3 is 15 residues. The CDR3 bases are TGTGCCAGCAGCCACCGGGGGGCGGACTACAATGAGCAGTTCTTC. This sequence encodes CASSHRGADYNEQFF.

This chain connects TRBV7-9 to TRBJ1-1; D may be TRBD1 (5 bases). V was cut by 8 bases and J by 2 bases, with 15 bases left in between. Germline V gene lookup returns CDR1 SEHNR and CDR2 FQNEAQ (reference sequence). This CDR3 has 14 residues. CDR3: CASAHPDSNTEAFF. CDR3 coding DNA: TGTGCCAGCGCCCATCCTGACAGTAACACTGAAGCTTTCTTT.

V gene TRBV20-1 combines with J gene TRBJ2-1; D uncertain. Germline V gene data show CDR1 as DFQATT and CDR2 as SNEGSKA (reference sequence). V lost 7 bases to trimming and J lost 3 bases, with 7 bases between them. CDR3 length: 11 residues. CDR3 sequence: CSGQIYNEQFF. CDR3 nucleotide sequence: TGCAGTGGGCAGATCTACAATGAGCAGTTCTTC.